The 9 T cell receptor beta chains listed next were all sequenced from one sample in a study of Graves' ophthalmopathy and Graves' hyperthyroidism. Amplified TCR beta CDR3 regions were obtained using RNA transcripts as template. First-round RT-PCR employed HTBI primers, with a second-round multiplex PCR after it. TCRdb itself ran the multiplex PCR reads through MiXCR, one entry per CDR3 protein. The profile shows about 380,000 distinct CDR3 sequences, roughly 15% of them singletons. The specimen sequenced was peripheral blood. The receptors originated from a woman younger than 30 with stable Graves' hyperthyroidism.

This clonotype was recorded many times. CDR3 DNA sequence: TGTGCCAGCACCTCTAGATATTTGGCTTTCTTT. This encodes CASTSRYLAFF. The rearrangement joins TRBV12-3 or TRBV12-4 to TRBJ1-1; D is ambiguous. This CDR3 contains 11 residues. Trimming stripped 7 bases from V and 11 bases from J, with 14 bases between.

This clonotype was detected a few times. The gene calls are TRBV13 and TRBJ1-2, with D perhaps TRBD1 (5 bases). CDR1 PRHDT and CDR2 FYEKMQ come from the germline V gene (reference sequence). The CDR3 runs to 14 residues. V was pared by 0 bases and J by 8 bases, with 13 bases between. As DNA, the CDR3 is TGTGCCAGCAGCTTAGGAACAGGTCTCCAAGGCTACACCTTC. Translated: CASSLGTGLQGYTF.

The V call is TRBV12-3 or TRBV12-4, the J call TRBJ2-7; D is uncertain. V was trimmed by 4 bases and J by 2 bases, leaving 12 bases between them. This CDR3 is 14 amino acids long. The CDR3 sequence is CASSSGPETYEQYF. CDR3 coding DNA: TGTGCCAGCAGTTCCGGTCCAGAGACCTACGAGCAGTACTTC.

This clonotype was observed at least ten times. The chain uses TRBV20-1 and TRBJ1-1, with D tentatively TRBD1 (5 bases). The CDR3 loop spans 13 amino acids. V lost 5 bases and J 4 bases, leaving 14 bases between the germline ends. The germline V gene has CDR1 DFQATT and CDR2 SNEGSKA (reference sequence). The DNA of the CDR3 is TGCAGTGCTCCGAACGGGAGGGGCACTGAAGCTTTCTTT. Protein: CSAPNGRGTEAFF.

J is TRBJ2-7 and V is TRBV6-1, with TRBD2 matching 12 bases. Germline-derived CDR1 and CDR2 are MNHNS and SASEGT. The CDR3 contains 14 residues. Trimming removed 6 bases from V and 6 bases from J; junction bases left unmatched: 6. CDR3 amino acids: CASRATSGGPEQYF. For the CDR3, the DNA is TGTGCCAGCAGGGCGACTAGCGGGGGACCCGAGCAGTACTTC.

This clonotype was seen ten or more times. The gene calls are TRBV6-5 and TRBJ1-1; D unresolved. In germline, CDR1 is MNHEY, CDR2 SVGAGI. The CDR3 length is 17 residues. Deletions cut 4 bases from V and 0 bases from J, with 18 bases between. The CDR3 here is CASSSRAVDGVNTEAFF. DNA of the CDR3: TGTGCCAGCAGTTCACGGGCAGTAGACGGAGTGAACACTGAAGCTTTCTTT.

Ten or more counts support this clonotype. The chain recombines TRBV6-1 with TRBJ2-7; 9 bases match TRBD1. Per germline, CDR1 MNHNS and CDR2 SASEGT. Trimming took 4 bases from V and 2 from J; bases not matched to a gene: 6. There are 15 residues in the CDR3. The CDR3 nucleotides read TGTGCCAGCAGTGCCGGGACAGGGAGCACCTACGAGCAGTACTTC. Its translation: CASSAGTGSTYEQYF.

This clonotype was recorded at least ten times. V is TRBV19 and J is TRBJ1-1; D is ambiguous. With 9 bases removed from V and 6 bases from J, the gap between germline ends came to 5 bases. Germline assignment: CDR1 LNHDA and CDR2 SQIVND (reference sequence). This CDR3 region has 9 residues. This CDR3 reads CARNPEAFF. In DNA, the CDR3 is TGTGCCAGAAACCCTGAAGCTTTCTTT.

At least ten counts were recorded for this clonotype. The chain has TRBV27 and TRBJ1-6, with no clear D. The CDR3 length is 16 residues. Germline values: CDR1 MNHEY, CDR2 SMNVEV (reference sequence). V was cut by 1 base and J by 9 bases, with 16 bases left in between. CDR3 sequence: CASSLYPWGKGSPLHF. The CDR3 DNA sequence: TGTGCCAGCAGTTTATACCCTTGGGGTAAAGGTTCACCCCTCCACTTT.